The 8 T cell receptor beta chains below come from one sample, sequenced in a study of response to subunit inactivated influenza vaccine. MiXCR, run by TCRdb on the RT-PCR reads, gives a single entry per CDR3 protein. The sample lists 170,000 or so distinct CDR3 sequences, about 10% occurring once. The sequenced sample was CD8+ T cells sorted from PBMCs, obtained approximately 25 months after vaccination. The receptors were sampled from a man aged 50 to 75 who received an inactivated influenza vaccine.

This clonotype showed up just a few times. This chain links TRBV19 with TRBJ1-2; tentatively, D is TRBD1 (5 bases). Trimming removed 9 bases at V and 5 bases at J, with 19 bases between. CDR3 length: 14 residues. Per germline, CDR1 LNHDA and CDR2 SQIVND (reference sequence). CDR3 nucleotide sequence: TGTGCCAGGTATCCGGGACTCCCCCTTTATGGCTACACCTTC. Its protein is CARYPGLPLYGYTF.

The chain recombines TRBV6-1 with TRBJ1-2; D might be TRBD1 (6 bases). The germline gives CDR1 MNHNS, CDR2 SASEGT. Trimming removed 6 bases at V and 8 bases at J, with 19 bases between. There are 14 residues in the CDR3. The CDR3 sequence is CASSRGGGNGGYTF. DNA of the CDR3: TGTGCCAGCAGCCGAGGAGGGGGGAATGGCGGCTACACCTTC.

A few counts support this clonotype. This chain joins TRBV6-1 and TRBJ2-5; 7 nucleotides agree with TRBD1. Trimming cost V 6 bases and J 4 bases; bases outside gene matches: 8. The germline V gene encodes CDR1 MNHNS and CDR2 SASEGT. CDR3 length: 14 residues. CDR3: CASRNRGAGETQYF. CDR3 bases: TGTGCCAGCAGAAACAGGGGTGCTGGAGAGACCCAGTACTTC.

The table lists this clonotype with many counts. V is TRBV20-1 and J is TRBJ2-7, with 13 bases matching TRBD2. This CDR3 contains 13 residues. CDR1 and CDR2 from the germline V gene are DFQATT and SNEGSKA (reference sequence). The CDR3 bases are TGCAGCGCCCGGACTAGCGGGAGTTACGAGCAGTACTTC. Protein product: CSARTSGSYEQYF.

The J gene is TRBJ1-5, the V gene TRBV11-1; D remains unclear. Trimming stripped 5 bases from V and 3 bases from J, with 8 bases between. Germline V gene sequence: CDR1 SGHAT, CDR2 FQDESV (reference sequence). The CDR3 contains 13 residues. CDR3 coding DNA: TGTGCCAGCAGCCTACACTACAATCAGCCCCAGCATTTT. Its translation: CASSLHYNQPQHF.

The rearrangement joins TRBV4-3 to TRBJ2-3; 8 bases are shared with TRBD2. Losses at the gene ends were 0 bases for V and 6 bases for J; bases not matched to a gene: 8. The germline CDR1 and CDR2 sequences are LGHNA and YSLEER. This CDR3 region has 16 residues. The DNA for the CDR3 is TGCGCCAGCAGCCAAGACGCGGCGGGAGGTAGTGATACGCAGTATTTT. As protein: CASSQDAAGGSDTQYF.

CDR3 DNA sequence: TGTGCCAGCAGTGAATCTGCGGGGGGCGCGAGCTATGGCTACACCTTC. This gives the protein CASSESAGGASYGYTF. The rearrangement links TRBV25-1 to TRBJ1-2; possibly TRBD1 for D (6 bases). Trimming removed 1 base at V and 4 bases at J, with 16 bases between. This CDR3 contains 16 residues. Germline V CDR1 and CDR2: MGHDK, SYGVNS.

Many counts were recorded for this clonotype. DNA of the CDR3: TGTGCCAGCAGCATATCGTCAGGGATGAATGAGCAGTTCTTC. Protein: CASSISSGMNEQFF. This sequence joins TRBV9 and TRBJ2-1, with D possibly being TRBD1 (5 bases). The V end was cut by 4 bases, the J end by 7 bases, with 15 bases between. Germline lookup yields CDR1 SGDLS and CDR2 YYNGEE. CDR3 length: 14 residues.